Below are 21 T cell receptor beta chains sequenced from a single sample in a study of cytomegalovirus exposure and HLA in healthy donors. The PCR used 60 Vbeta and 13 Jbeta primers. Profiled with immunoSEQ multiplex PCR; TCRdb holds only in-frame clones, not every one. The sample carries 70,000 to 95,000 clones, around 62% recorded once. Sequences were obtained from PBMCs. These receptor sequences come from a woman in her 30s in good health and CMV-seropositive.

CDR3 in amino acids: CASSDRGAWTEAFF. The CDR3 coding sequence is TGTGCCAGCAGTGACAGGGGGGCGTGGACTGAAGCTTTCTTT. The rearrangement links TRBV2 to TRBJ1-1, with 7 bases identical to TRBD1. V lost 3 bases to trimming and J lost 5 bases; unmatched junction nucleotides: 6. Germline V lookup: CDR1 SNHLY, CDR2 FYNNEI. The CDR3 has 14 residues.

The chain has TRBV7-9 and TRBJ2-5, with D possibly matching TRBD2 (7 bases). This CDR3 spans 18 amino acids. Germline CDR1 and CDR2: SEHNR and FQNEAQ (reference sequence). V lost 3 bases to trimming and J lost 3 bases, with 23 bases between them. CDR3 loop: CASSFPSTGAAGEETQYF. CDR3 nucleotides: TGTGCCAGCAGCTTCCCTTCAACGGGGGCCGCGGGGGAAGAGACCCAGTACTTC.

The chain has TRBV5-1 and TRBJ2-5, with D perhaps TRBD1 (5 bases). Trimming shortened V by 1 base and J by 1 base, and 8 bases separated the two germline ends. The CDR3 totals 14 residues. Germline CDR1 and CDR2: SGHRS and YFSETQ. The CDR3 here is CASSLQGIQETQYF. In DNA form, the CDR3 reads TGCGCCAGCAGCTTGCAGGGTATCCAAGAGACCCAGTACTTC.

The chain couples TRBV19 to TRBJ2-3, with a weak D call TRBD1 (6 bases). Germline V lookup: CDR1 LNHDA, CDR2 SQIVND (reference sequence). V lost 4 bases and J 4 bases, leaving 9 bases between the germline ends. CDR3 length: 13 amino acids. CDR3 residues: CASSTQGPDTQYF. CDR3 DNA: TGTGCCAGTAGTACACAGGGTCCAGATACGCAGTATTTT.

The V call is TRBV19, the J call TRBJ1-6; D uncertain. The CDR3 has 14 amino acids. The V end was cut by 1 base, the J end by 6 bases, with 7 bases between. In germline, CDR1 is LNHDA, CDR2 SQIVND (reference sequence). The CDR3: CASSIAGGNSPLHF. CDR3 in DNA: TGTGCCAGTAGTATAGCTGGCGGTAATTCACCCCTCCACTTT.

This chain joins TRBV9 and TRBJ2-3; 11 nucleotides align to TRBD2. The CDR3 totals 16 residues. V shed 2 bases, J shed 7 bases, and the junction held 9 bases outside the gene matches. Germline values: CDR1 SGDLS, CDR2 YYNGEE. DNA for the CDR3: TGTGCCAGCAGCGTTGCGTTAGCGGGGGGGCGGCATACGCAGTATTTT. It is translated as CASSVALAGGRHTQYF.

The chain links TRBV19 to TRBJ1-1; 9 positions agree with TRBD1. The CDR3 loop spans 18 amino acids. The germline V gene encodes CDR1 LNHDA and CDR2 SQIVND (reference sequence). V trimming: 3 bases; J trimming: 0 bases; junction bases outside the gene matches: 11. CDR3 protein: CASSIRTGGGGMNTEAFF. The DNA of the CDR3 is TGTGCCAGTAGTATCCGAACAGGGGGCGGGGGTATGAACACTGAAGCTTTCTTT.

The J gene is TRBJ2-1, the V gene TRBV10-1; 8 bases are shared with TRBD1. Germline V lookup: CDR1 WNHNN, CDR2 SYGVQD (reference sequence). V was pared by 6 bases and J by 9 bases, with 7 bases of the junction left unmatched. CDR3 size: 13 residues. The CDR3 DNA reads as TGCGCCAGCAGGGATACAGGGGGTGGTGAGCAGTTCTTC. Translated, it gives CASRDTGGGEQFF.

The chain uses TRBV7-8 and TRBJ2-3, with D unclear. V lost 2 bases and J 4 bases, leaving 7 bases between the germline ends. This CDR3 region has 13 residues. Germline CDR1 SGHVS, CDR2 FQNEAQ. The CDR3: CASSLLEADTQYF. CDR3 nucleotides: TGTGCCAGCAGCTTACTTGAGGCAGATACGCAGTATTTT.

This chain connects TRBV4-1 to TRBJ2-7, with 7 bases matching TRBD2. Looked up from germline, CDR1 is MGHRA and CDR2 is YSYEKL. The CDR3 sequence is 16 residues long. The junction had 14 bases not matched to a gene; V was cut back by 4 bases and J by 5 bases. In DNA, the CDR3 is TGCGCCAGCAGCCGGTGGGGGGGGTTTTCCGGGGACGAGCAGTACTTC. Translation: CASSRWGGFSGDEQYF.

The chain uses TRBV6-6 and TRBJ2-2; 10 bases fit TRBD1. The CDR3 contains 15 residues. Germline CDR1 is MNHNY and CDR2 is SVGAGI (reference sequence). Trimming took 6 bases from V and 3 from J; bases not matched to a gene: 4. CDR3 in amino acids: CASSLDRGDTGELFF. The CDR3 DNA reads TGTGCCAGCAGCCTGGACAGGGGGGACACCGGGGAGCTGTTTTTT.

This clone showed up just a few times. The chain links TRBV5-4 to TRBJ1-1, with 7 nucleotides matching TRBD1. With 3 bases clipped from V and 6 bases from J, the junction kept 5 bases outside the gene matches. CDR3 length equals 13 residues. Germline CDR1 is SGHNT and CDR2 is YYREEE (reference sequence). In nucleotides, the CDR3 is TGTGCCAGCAGCTATCGACAGGGCGCTGAAGCTTTCTTT. It is translated as CASSYRQGAEAFF.

The chain links TRBV25-1 to TRBJ2-7, with 8 bases that match TRBD1. Germline CDR1 MGHDK, CDR2 SYGVNS. The CDR3 covers 15 residues. V lost 4 bases, J lost 6 bases, and 11 bases stayed unmatched. The CDR3 is CASSGGTGPMAEQYF. CDR3 DNA: TGTGCCAGCAGTGGGGGGACAGGCCCCATGGCCGAGCAGTACTTC.

This clone was found a few times. The V gene is TRBV5-1, the J gene TRBJ2-2; TRBD1 might be the D (5 bases). Trimming shortened V by 2 bases and J by 4 bases, and 30 bases separated the two germline ends. CDR3 size: 21 residues. Germline V gene data show CDR1 as SGHRS and CDR2 as YFSETQ. The CDR3 loop is CASSFRPRQPKITTITGELFF. The CDR3 nucleotides are TGCGCCAGCAGCTTCCGACCGAGACAGCCGAAAATAACGACGATCACCGGGGAGCTGTTTTTT. The entire variable domain, with the rest obtained from reference TRBV5-1 and TRBJ2-2, is as follows: KAGVTQTPRYLIKTRGQQVTLSCSPISGHRSVSWYQQTPGQGLQFLFEYFSETQRNKGNFPGRFSGRQFSNSRSEMNVSTLELGDSALYLCASSFRPRQPKITTITGELFFGEGSRLTVL.

CDR3 DNA sequence: TGTGCCAGCAGCCAATCCGAGGGGGCTCACACTGGAAACACCATATATTTT. Translated: CASSQSEGAHTGNTIYF. The chain uses TRBV16 and TRBJ1-3; 7 bases are shared with TRBD1. V shed 0 bases and J 2 bases; nucleotides not matched to a gene: 7. Germline CDR1 and CDR2: KGHSY and FQNENV. This CDR3 comprises 17 residues.

The chain joins TRBV15 to TRBJ1-1; D not certain. This CDR3 is 14 amino acids long. Germline V gene lookup returns CDR1 LNHNV and CDR2 YYDKDF (reference sequence). V dropped 0 bases and J dropped 3 bases, with 8 bases sitting between them. CDR3 in amino acids: CATSRDPRYTEAFF. DNA of the CDR3: TGTGCCACCAGCAGAGATCCCAGATACACTGAAGCTTTCTTT.

This clone was counted between two and nine times. This sequence joins TRBV19 and TRBJ1-1; D is unresolved. Trimming left V 10 bases short and J 1 base short, with 13 bases between. The CDR3 has 13 amino acids. Germline CDR1 and CDR2: LNHDA and SQIVND (reference sequence). The CDR3: CATQASSNTEAFF. The CDR3 bases are TGTGCCACGCAGGCTTCCTCGAACACTGAAGCTTTCTTT. Full variable domain (rest looked up from reference TRBV19 and TRBJ1-1): DGGITQSPKYLFRKEGQNVTLSCEQNLNHDAMYWYRQDPGQGLRLIYYSQIVNDFQKGDIAEGYSVSREKKESFPLTVTSAQKNPTAFYLCATQASSNTEAFFGQGTRLTVV.

This sequence joins TRBV5-1 and TRBJ2-6; no firm D call. Looked up from germline, CDR1 is SGHRS and CDR2 is YFSETQ. The CDR3 is made up of 15 amino acids. V lost 0 bases to trimming and J lost 0 bases, with 4 bases between them. The CDR3 DNA reads TGCGCCAGCAGCTTGGGGGCCTCTGGGGCCAACGTCCTGACTTTC. Amino acid sequence: CASSLGASGANVLTF.

The table lists this clone with a count of one. An end of the junction does not agree with germline; a read error may underlie this. The chain uses TRBV28 and TRBJ2-7; TRBD1 matches 7 bases. Germline assignment: CDR1 MDHEN and CDR2 SYDVKM. This CDR3 has 13 amino acids. The CDR3 loop reads CASRWTGGYEQCF. In DNA form, the CDR3 reads TGTGCCAGCAGATGGACAGGCGGCTACGAGCAGTGCTTC.

The chain carries TRBV6-6 and TRBJ2-5; D gene ambiguous. This CDR3 has 15 residues. Germline CDR1 is MNHNY and CDR2 is SVGAGI (reference sequence). The V end was cut by 2 bases, the J end by 0 bases, with 10 bases between. CDR3 bases: TGTGCCAGCAGTTACGAAGGAGCTTACCAAGAGACCCAGTACTTC. Protein sequence: CASSYEGAYQETQYF.

The rearrangement links TRBV7-3 to TRBJ2-5; unclear D gene. This CDR3 is 15 amino acids long. Germline CDR1 reads SGHTA; CDR2 reads FQGTGA. Trimming cost V 0 bases and J 2 bases, with 10 bases left between them. The CDR3 nucleotides read TGTGCCAGCAGCTTAACCTCTGGCAGTCAAGAGACCCAGTACTTC. As protein: CASSLTSGSQETQYF.